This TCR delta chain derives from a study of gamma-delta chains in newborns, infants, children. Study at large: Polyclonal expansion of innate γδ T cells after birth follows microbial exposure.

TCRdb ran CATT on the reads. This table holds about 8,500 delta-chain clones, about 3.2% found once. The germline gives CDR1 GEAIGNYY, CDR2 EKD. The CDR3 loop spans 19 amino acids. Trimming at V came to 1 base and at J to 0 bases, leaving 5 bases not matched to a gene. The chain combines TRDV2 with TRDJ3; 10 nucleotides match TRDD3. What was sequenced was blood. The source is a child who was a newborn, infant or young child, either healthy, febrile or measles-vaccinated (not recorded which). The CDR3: CACDTLGDSGSWDTRQMFF. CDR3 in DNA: TGTGCCTGTGACACACTGGGGGATTCAGGCTCCTGGGACACCCGACAGATGTTTTTC.